The entry below gives a single TCR beta chain sequence along with its context. Its target antigen remains unknown. No base qualities exist here, and no much larger clone lies one base off it. These data belong to a study of early T cells in non-severe SARS-CoV-2 infection (dated by TCRdb to the early 2020s). With regard to the full study: TCR sequencing used bulk RNA from unsorted whole blood, so alpha and beta chains could not be paired. The paper as a whole reports these results and caveats: VDJdb matching was skewed toward anti-spike CD8 responses and likely underestimated virus-specific expansions by missing private and CD4 specificities.

As encoded in the germline V gene, CDR1 is SGHVS while CDR2 is FQNEAQ. Trimming costs V 5 bases and J 2 bases, and their ends lie 15 bases apart. From the cysteine up to the phenylalanine, the CDR3 has a length of 15 residues. Only the CDR3 DNA stays, 45 bases, in frame from base 1. Libraries were made using 5' RACE. Sequencing took place on a NextSeq 500. Unique molecular identifiers were attached to individual cDNA molecules in the TCR library protocol so that sequencing error and PCR bias could be corrected. Sequencing covered both TCR alpha and beta chains, and within each sample the abundances of alpha and beta sequences were tightly co-correlated. The study's processing was this. Decombinator V4 was used to annotate TCR sequences for V gene, J gene and CDR3. TCRs were defined as expanded if a significant change between any two time points was detected under a Poisson model with p below 0.0001. TCR abundances were normalised to the total number of TCRs sequenced per sample and expressed as counts per million. TRAV1-2 paired with TRAJ12, TRAJ20 or TRAJ33 defined MAIT TCRs, while TRAV10 paired with TRAJ18 defined iNKT TCRs. VDJdb, accessed on 1 November 2021, was searched for TCRs annotated for CMV, EBV and SARS-CoV-2, and TCRs annotated for more than one antigen were excluded. In-frame beta chains were kept once TCRdb had trimmed the public reads at Q25 with fastp and called clones with MiXCR. Rows with a matching CDR3 protein are joined into one entry that keeps the most common DNA and genes. The V and J calls here are based on TCRdb, not the publication. The sample has tens of thousands of distinct CDR3 sequences on record, around 5.2% of them singletons. The ten largest clones add up to under 8% of the sample.

Set within a cohort of healthcare workers in London, UK, this nested case-control study involved weekly PCR testing of nasopharyngeal swabs along with blood sampling. Healthcare workers were recruited during the week of the UK lockdown, between 23 and 31 March 2020, and followed weekly for up to about 15 weeks. The TCR comes from an adult who was a healthcare worker with PCR-confirmed SARS-CoV-2 infection or an uninfected control (not recorded which). Here the chain combines TRBV7-8 and TRBJ2-5; a tentative D match to TRBD1 spans 6 bases. Sequencing was carried out using whole blood. The DNA sequence reads TGTGCCAGCAGCCGAAACTCAGGACAGCAAGAGACCCAGTACTTC. It translates as CASSRNSGQQETQYF.